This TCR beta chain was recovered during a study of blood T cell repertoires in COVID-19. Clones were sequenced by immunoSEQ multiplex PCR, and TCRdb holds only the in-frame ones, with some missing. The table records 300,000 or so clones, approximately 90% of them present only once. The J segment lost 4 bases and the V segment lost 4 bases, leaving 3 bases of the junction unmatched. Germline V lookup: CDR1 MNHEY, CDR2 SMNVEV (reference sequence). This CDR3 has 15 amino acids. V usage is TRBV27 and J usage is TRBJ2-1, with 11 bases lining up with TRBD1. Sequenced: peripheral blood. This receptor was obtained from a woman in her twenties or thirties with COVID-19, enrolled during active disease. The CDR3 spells CASSYRDRGYNEQFF. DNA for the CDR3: TGTGCCAGCAGTTACCGGGACAGGGGGTACAATGAGCAGTTCTTC.